Detailed here is one T cell receptor beta chain. The antigen is not known. Trimming took 4 bases from V and 4 from J, leaving 7 bases between them. The CDR3 is made up of 13 amino acids. The germline CDR1 and CDR2 sequences are LGHDT and YNNKEL (reference sequence). The data derive from a study of early T cells in non-severe SARS-CoV-2 infection. Study-wide background: The authors sequenced bulk RNA from unsorted whole blood, leaving chains unpaired.

Unique molecular identifiers were affixed to single, distinct cDNA molecules. MiXCR was run by TCRdb on the 5' RACE reads, yielding one entry per CDR3 protein. The data hold tens of thousands of distinct CDR3 sequences, with more than 9% observed a single time. Study-wide results and limits: Private and CD4 specificities were missed by VDJdb matching, which favored anti-spike CD8 responses.

This TCR derives from an adult who was a healthcare worker with PCR-confirmed SARS-CoV-2 infection or an uninfected control (not recorded which). The V call is TRBV3-1, the J call TRBJ2-2; D is uncertain. The sample taken for sequencing was whole blood. DNA of the CDR3: TGTGCCAGCAGCCTTACTACCACCGGGGAGCTGTTTTTT. Its protein product is CASSLTTTGELFF.